The clone carrying this T cell receptor beta chain was found many times. Its antigen is not identified. A second nested PCR with blocking oligonucleotides suppressed unpaired genes. One entry per CDR3 protein results from TCRdb running MiXCR on the emulsion pairing reads. The repertoire holds over 650 distinct CDR3 sequences, with 34% as singletons. This sample is part of a study of T cell repertoires in breast cancer. Study-level background: Tumors, lymph nodes and blood came from breast cancer patients, plus healthy blood.

Study results and limitations: Seven or more patient tumors shared 15 to 20 TCR pairs rarely seen in control blood.

Primers covering all TCR V genes were used in emulsion RT-PCR on CD8+ T cells. Positively selected CD8+ T cells rested overnight with 10 IU/mL IL-2 before emulsion RT-PCR. CDR1 and CDR2 from the germline V gene are SGHVS and FNYEAQ. The V and J ends lost 1 base and 8 bases respectively, with 5 bases between them. This CDR3 region has 12 residues. Sequenced: CD8+ T cells. This receptor was identified in a pool of human donors with breast cancer or a healthy control (not recorded which). The V call is TRBV7-6, the J call TRBJ2-2; D is uncertain. The CDR3 protein is CASSLEIGELFF. The CDR3 nucleotides are TGTGCCAGCAGCTTAGAGATTGGGGAGCTGTTTTTT.